Listed here are 32 T cell receptor beta chains from one sample, sequenced in a study of T cells in Graves' hyperthyroidism and ophthalmopathy. The investigators amplified TCR beta CDR3 regions from RNA transcripts. Using the HTBI primer set, a first-round RT-PCR was run on the TCR CDR3. From the multiplex PCR reads, TCRdb called clonotypes with MiXCR, one entry per CDR3 protein. Here the sample spans 480,000 or so distinct CDR3 sequences, around an eighth being singletons. The specimen sequenced was blood. The receptors were gathered from a woman between 18 and 29 years old with Graves' hyperthyroidism.

This clonotype was counted at least ten times. The chain employs TRBV6-1 and TRBJ1-4; D gene unclear. The CDR3 length is 12 residues. V lost 11 bases and J 8 bases, leaving 15 bases between the germline ends. Germline V gene lookup returns CDR1 MNHNS and CDR2 SASEGT. CDR3 amino acids: CARSEGREKLFF. The CDR3 DNA sequence: TGTGCCCGCTCAGAGGGTAGAGAAAAACTGTTTTTT.

There are a few counts of this clonotype. V gene TRBV9 combines with J gene TRBJ2-3; 7 bases map to TRBD2. The CDR3 runs 16 residues. In germline, CDR1 is SGDLS, CDR2 YYNGEE. Losses at the gene ends were 4 bases for V and 6 bases for J; bases not matched to a gene: 14. The CDR3 loop is CASSYASGALGDTQYF. The CDR3 DNA reads as TGTGCCAGCAGCTACGCTAGCGGAGCCCTCGGGGATACGCAGTATTTT.

This clonotype has ten or more counts. The chain recombines TRBV20-1 with TRBJ2-7, with D tentatively TRBD1 or TRBD2 (5 bases each). Per the germline V gene, CDR1 is DFQATT and CDR2 is SNEGSKA (reference sequence). CDR3 length equals 16 residues. V lost 0 bases and J lost 0, with 15 bases in between. This chain's CDR3 is CSARDLRGLSSYEQYV. CDR3 sequence (DNA): TGCAGTGCTAGAGATCTCCGGGGCCTAAGCTCCTACGAGCAGTACGTC.

The V call is TRBV9, the J call TRBJ2-7, with D perhaps TRBD1 or TRBD2 (5 bases each). CDR1 is SGDLS, CDR2 YYNGEE, per germline. Trimming cost V 0 bases and J 6 bases, with 13 bases left between them. The CDR3 covers 14 residues. CDR3 sequence reads: CASSVASYGAEQYF. CDR3 in DNA: TGTGCCAGCAGCGTAGCTTCATACGGGGCCGAGCAGTACTTC.

This clonotype was detected a few times. This could be a read error, since a much larger clone is one nucleotide away. The chain links TRBV2 to TRBJ2-3; D is undetermined. V shed 11 bases and J shed 2 bases, with 14 bases lying between them. The CDR3 spans 13 residues. Germline V gene sequence: CDR1 SNHLY, CDR2 FYNNEI. The CDR3 bases are TGTGCCGGTACTATCGGCTACACAGATACGCAGTATTTT. Its translation: CAGTIGYTDTQYF.

This clonotype was seen many times. The chain carries TRBV12-3 or TRBV12-4 and TRBJ2-3, with D possibly TRBD2 on 5 matching bases. V dropped 1 base and J dropped 1 base, with 9 bases sitting between them. The CDR3 covers 15 residues. CDR3 nucleotides: TGTGCCAGCAGTTTAGTTAGCGTCCGCACAGATACGCAGTATTTT. The encoded protein is CASSLVSVRTDTQYF.

This clonotype occurred a few times. The rearrangement links TRBV5-1 to TRBJ1-1, with a possible D match to TRBD1 (6 bases). The length of the CDR3 is 14 residues. Germline V lookup: CDR1 SGHRS, CDR2 YFSETQ. V was shortened by 4 bases and J by 3 bases, with 13 bases between the two germline ends. The DNA of the CDR3 is TGCGCCAGCAGCATCAACAGGGAATACACTGAAGCTTTCTTT. This sequence encodes CASSINREYTEAFF.

This clonotype was seen at least ten times. V usage is TRBV11-2 and J usage is TRBJ1-3, with a possible D match to TRBD1 (5 bases). V shed 2 bases and J shed 3 bases, with 14 bases lying between them. CDR3 length equals 16 residues. The germline V gene encodes CDR1 SGHAT and CDR2 FQNNGV. The CDR3, as DNA: TGTGCCAGCAGCTTAAAACCGTGGAGGGGTGGAAACACCATATATTTT. This sequence encodes CASSLKPWRGGNTIYF. Combining the CDR3 with reference TRBV11-2 and TRBJ1-3 gives the whole variable domain EAGVAQSPRYKIIEKRQSVAFWCNPISGHATLYWYQQILGQGPKLLIQFQNNGVVDDSQLPKDRFSAERLKGVDSTLKIQPAKLEDSAVYLCASSLKPWRGGNTIYFGEGSWLTVV.

This clonotype came up a few times. The genes are TRBV19 and TRBJ2-2; D gene unclear. Germline lookup yields CDR1 LNHDA and CDR2 SQIVND (reference sequence). Deletions cut 9 bases from V and 6 bases from J, with 11 bases between. The CDR3 length is 12 residues. The CDR3 sequence is CASTSLSGELFF. The CDR3 bases are TGTGCCAGCACGTCTCTCTCCGGGGAGCTGTTTTTT.

Ten or more counts support this clonotype. The chain uses TRBV6-1 and TRBJ1-2; tentative D call: TRBD1 (5 bases). Trimming took 11 bases from V and 4 from J, leaving 17 bases between them. This CDR3 is 13 amino acids long. Germline V gives CDR1 MNHNS, CDR2 SASEGT. CDR3 residues: CALRGRTLYGYTF. DNA of the CDR3: TGTGCCCTCCGGGGCAGGACCCTCTATGGCTACACCTTC.

The chain is built from TRBV2 and TRBJ1-4, with D tentatively TRBD1 (5 bases). Trimming removed 5 bases at V and 6 bases at J, with 16 bases between. CDR1 SNHLY and CDR2 FYNNEI come from the germline V gene. This CDR3 is built from 15 residues. For the CDR3, the DNA is TGTGCCAGCAGTCAAGACGGGCAGGGTGATGAAAAACTGTTTTTT. Translated, it gives CASSQDGQGDEKLFF.

In this sample, this clonotype turned up a few times. V and J are TRBV19 and TRBJ1-2, with no clear D. There are 15 residues in the CDR3. The V end was cut by 3 bases, the J end by 4 bases, with 15 bases between. The germline gives CDR1 LNHDA, CDR2 SQIVND (reference sequence). The CDR3 here is CASSIGGQRGYGYTF. CDR3 nucleotide sequence: TGTGCCAGTAGTATCGGAGGCCAGCGGGGCTATGGCTACACCTTC.

A word on this clonotype: An end of the junction differs from the germline gene, which may be a read error. This rearrangement joins TRBV12-3 or TRBV12-4 to TRBJ2-1, with 9 bases lining up with TRBD1. The CDR3 is made up of 15 amino acids. The CDR3, as DNA: TGTGACAGCAGTGATACAGGGGGCAGCTACAATGAGCAGTCCTTC. Its translation: CDSSDTGGSYNEQSF.

There are many counts of this clonotype. V is TRBV12-3 or TRBV12-4 and J is TRBJ1-5, with D tentatively TRBD1 (5 bases). Deletions cut 4 bases from V and 1 base from J, with 8 bases between. The CDR3 covers 14 residues. The DNA for the CDR3 is TGTGCCAGCAGTTCCCGGGACAGCAATCAGCCCCAGCATTTT. It codes for CASSSRDSNQPQHF.

The V and J genes are TRBV30 and TRBJ2-3, with D possibly called TRBD1 or TRBD2 (5 bases each). There are 13 residues in the CDR3. V lost 8 bases and J lost 5, with 17 bases in between. Per the germline V gene, CDR1 is GTSNPN and CDR2 is SVGIG (reference sequence). In nucleotides, the CDR3 is TGTGCCATCCTCCCGGGGCCCGGAGATACGCAGTATTTT. Translating it yields CAILPGPGDTQYF.

This clonotype was recorded once. V and J are TRBV7-9 and TRBJ1-1, with TRBD1 matching over 7 bases. Trimming at V came to 2 bases and at J to 2 bases, leaving 5 bases not matched to a gene. The CDR3 has 15 residues. Germline CDR1 reads SEHNR; CDR2 reads FQNEAQ (reference sequence). CDR3 sequence: CASSLRTGRNTEAFF. The CDR3, as DNA: TGTGCCAGCAGCTTAAGGACAGGAAGAAACACTGAAGCTTTCTTT.

Ten or more counts support this clonotype. The J gene is TRBJ2-5, the V gene TRBV7-9, with TRBD2 as a possible D gene (5 bases). This CDR3 has 14 residues. Trimming took off 3 bases at V and 4 bases at J, with 12 bases between the two ends. Germline CDR1 and CDR2: SEHNR and FQNEAQ (reference sequence). The CDR3 loop is CASSFGRGPETQYF. In DNA form, the CDR3 reads TGTGCCAGCAGCTTTGGGAGAGGACCAGAGACCCAGTACTTC. Filled out from reference TRBV7-9 and TRBJ2-5, the complete variable domain reads DTGVSQNPRHKITKRGQNVTFRCDPISEHNRLYWYRQTLGQGPEFLTYFQNEAQLEKSRLLSDRFSAERPKGSFSTLEIQRTEQGDSAMYLCASSFGRGPETQYFGPGTRLLVL.

The table lists this clonotype with many counts. The CDR3: CASSPGTGEQYF. The CDR3 DNA is TGTGCCAGCTCACCAGGGACAGGGGAGCAGTACTTC. The genes are TRBV7-3 and TRBJ2-7; 9 nucleotides align to TRBD1. V shed 8 bases, J shed 7 bases, and the junction held 6 bases outside the gene matches. Per germline, CDR1 SGHTA and CDR2 FQGTGA. The CDR3 spans 12 residues.

This clonotype was found many times. V usage is TRBV25-1 and J usage is TRBJ2-7; the match to TRBD2 covers 7 bases. The germline CDR1 and CDR2 sequences are MGHDK and SYGVNS. The junction had 9 bases not matched to a gene; V was cut back by 2 bases and J by 5 bases. The CDR3 is 15 amino acids. DNA for the CDR3: TGTGCCAGCAGTGAAGCCGGGAGGCTTGACAACGAGCAGTACTTC. Amino acids: CASSEAGRLDNEQYF.

This clonotype came up a few times. The chain couples TRBV25-1 to TRBJ1-5; D gene unclear. V lost 5 bases to trimming and J lost 5 bases, with 22 bases between them. Germline values: CDR1 MGHDK, CDR2 SYGVNS. This CDR3 is built from 17 residues. The CDR3 DNA follows: TGTGCCAGCAGTACCCATCGAAGGGCCCCAAATGATCAGCCCCAGCATTTT. As protein: CASSTHRRAPNDQPQHF.

CDR3 nucleotides: TGCAGTGCTGCCCCGGGACTAGTCGCGGGCGAGCAGTACGTC. Protein product: CSAAPGLVAGEQYV. The chain is built from TRBV20-1 and TRBJ2-7; 8 bases agree with TRBD2. The CDR3 is made up of 14 amino acids. Germline CDR1 and CDR2: DFQATT and SNEGSKA (reference sequence). V was pared by 5 bases and J by 6 bases, with 12 bases of the junction left unmatched.

This clonotype was seen a few times. The junction does not match germline at one end; this may be a read error. CDR3 loop: CASSEMAAGADF. The CDR3 nucleotides are TGTGCCAGCAGTGAGATGGCGGCGGGAGCTGACTTC. The gene calls are TRBV6-1 and TRBJ2-6, with TRBD2 matching 7 bases. Per germline, CDR1 MNHNS and CDR2 SASEGT. The CDR3 contains 12 residues.

This clonotype was counted at least ten times. Written as DNA, the CDR3 is TGCGCCAGCAGCTTGGCCCAGCTAGCGGGAGGAAACATTCAGTACTTC. Translation gives CASSLAQLAGGNIQYF. The chain joins TRBV5-1 to TRBJ2-4, with TRBD2 matching 11 bases. V shed 0 bases, J shed 6 bases, and the junction held 5 bases outside the gene matches. CDR3 size: 16 residues. The germline CDR1 and CDR2 sequences are SGHRS and YFSETQ. Looking up the rest from reference TRBV5-1 and TRBJ2-4 gives the full variable domain: KAGVTQTPRYLIKTRGQQVTLSCSPISGHRSVSWYQQTPGQGLQFLFEYFSETQRNKGNFPGRFSGRQFSNSRSEMNVSTLELGDSALYLCASSLAQLAGGNIQYFGAGTRLSVL.

Many counts were recorded for this clonotype. The chain combines TRBV7-2 with TRBJ2-1, with D possibly matching TRBD1 (5 bases). Trimming removed 2 bases from V and 8 bases from J, with 13 bases in between. The CDR3 runs to 14 residues. Germline CDR1 reads SGHTA; CDR2 reads FQGNSA. CDR3 loop: CASSLTVGVHEQFF. CDR3 nucleotide sequence: TGTGCCAGCAGCTTAACGGTAGGGGTCCATGAGCAGTTCTTC.

The sample holds many counts of this clonotype. The rearrangement links TRBV20-1 to TRBJ2-1, with D uncertain. Germline V gene sequence: CDR1 DFQATT, CDR2 SNEGSKA (reference sequence). The CDR3 length is 12 residues. Between the trimmed V and J ends, which lost 7 bases and 2 bases, there was a span of 9 bases. This CDR3 reads CSGSQTYNEQFF. CDR3 coding DNA: TGCAGTGGGTCGCAGACCTACAATGAGCAGTTCTTC.

In its sample, this clonotype was seen a few times. The chain is built from TRBV5-6 and TRBJ2-1, with TRBD1 identical over 7 bases. The CDR3 contains 15 residues. V shed 4 bases, J shed 3 bases, and the junction held 7 bases outside the gene matches. Looked up from germline, CDR1 is SGHDT and CDR2 is YYEEEE. CDR3: CASSQGDRDYNEQFF. In nucleotides, the CDR3 is TGTGCCAGCAGCCAAGGCGACAGGGACTACAATGAGCAGTTCTTC.

This clonotype was recorded at least ten times. The chain links TRBV14 to TRBJ2-5; D may be TRBD2 (5 bases). CDR1 is SGHDN, CDR2 FVKESK, per germline. This CDR3 region has 15 residues. Deletions cut 0 bases from V and 1 base from J, with 9 bases between. CDR3 DNA: TGTGCCAGCAGCCAAGATTCGAGGGTCCAAGAGACCCAGTACTTC. Translating gives CASSQDSRVQETQYF.

This clonotype was picked up many times. This rearrangement joins TRBV20-1 to TRBJ2-1; 9 bases agree with TRBD2. V was clipped by 5 bases and J by 3 bases; unmatched bases: 5. The germline V gene has CDR1 DFQATT and CDR2 SNEGSKA (reference sequence). CDR3 length: 14 amino acids. CDR3 sequence (DNA): TGCAGTGCTTGCCTAGCGGGAATCTACAATGAGCAGTTCTTC. Amino acid sequence: CSACLAGIYNEQFF.

This clonotype occurred a few times. The V and J genes are TRBV24-1 and TRBJ2-7; 8 bases align to TRBD2. Germline V gene data show CDR1 as KGHDR and CDR2 as SFDVKD. The CDR3 sequence is 15 residues long. V lost 10 bases, J lost 1 base, and 11 bases stayed unmatched. CDR3 loop: CATGGPSGGSYEQYF. CDR3 bases: TGTGCCACAGGGGGGCCCTCGGGAGGGTCCTACGAGCAGTACTTC.

This clonotype was counted only a few times. The chain has TRBV20-1 and TRBJ2-1; 8 positions match TRBD2. Trimming cost V 4 bases and J 2 bases; bases outside gene matches: 4. CDR1 is DFQATT and CDR2 is SNEGSKA in the germline V gene (reference sequence). The CDR3 length is 14 residues. The CDR3 spells CSAILGLAYNEQFF. For the CDR3, the DNA is TGCAGTGCTATACTGGGACTAGCCTACAATGAGCAGTTCTTC.

The rearrangement links TRBV10-2 to TRBJ2-2, with 14 positions matching TRBD2. This CDR3 has 15 residues. Trimming cost V 4 bases and J 8 bases; bases outside gene matches: 3. CDR1 WSHSY and CDR2 SAAADI come from the germline V gene. Written as DNA, the CDR3 is TGCGCCAGCAGTGTCGGACTAGCGGGGGGTGGGGAGCTGTTTTTT. Translation: CASSVGLAGGGELFF.

The chain uses TRBV7-2 and TRBJ1-4; 7 nucleotides agree with TRBD1. The CDR3 has 16 residues. CDR1 is SGHTA, CDR2 FQGNSA, per germline. V gave up 4 bases and J gave up 5 bases; unmatched junction bases: 10. The CDR3 reads CASSSERQGINEKLFF. The CDR3 nucleotides are TGTGCCAGCAGCTCGGAGCGACAGGGTATAAATGAAAAACTGTTTTTT.